This TCR beta chain was identified during a study of monozygotic twins with inflammatory bowel disease (dated by TCRdb to the late 2010s). For context, the study as a whole: A total of approximately 28 monozygotic twin pairs were included in the full study, comprising nine German pairs (four IBD-concordant, five IBD-discordant) and 19 IBD-discordant Danish pairs. Disease-associated traits were sought mainly through comparisons between IBD patients and their genetically identical healthy co-twins within discordant pairs. Each individual had, on average, about 151 000 unique TCRalpha sequences and 181 000 unique TCRbeta sequences available for analysis.

Library construction relied on 5' RACE. The input for every TCR library was around 4,000 ng of total RNA. For each sample, cDNA was synthesized in eight separate reactions using SMARTScribe reverse transcriptase. During cDNA synthesis, template switching was used to introduce unique molecular identifiers that contained a 6-nucleotide sample barcode. Two nested PCRs of roughly 16 and 10 cycles amplified the TCRalpha and TCRbeta cDNA, and bead purification followed each PCR. Before amplification, the cDNA was treated with uracil DNA-glycosylase and purified using the QIAquick PCR purification kit. The second PCR added Illumina TruSeq-compatible adapters along with sample-specific barcodes. Library quality and concentration were checked on TapeStation and Qubit, and libraries were pooled at around 5 ng each. Sequencing of pooled libraries was carried out on an Illumina HiSeq2500 single-index Rapid Run using 2 x 100 bp reads and custom sequencing primers. Per the original workflow: UMI-based consensus assembly with MiGEC version 1.2.6 was used to correct PCR and sequencing errors. MiXCR version 2.1.1 was used for V(D)J alignment, clonotype assembly and CDR3 extraction. To normalise gene usage, clonotype sharing and MAIT/NKT TCR abundance, the analysis used the top 1000, 10 000 and 20 000 clonotypes per sample. Diversity was computed as the inverse Simpson index with the vegan R package after downsampling to 27 000 UMIs. Statistical testing used paired Mann-Whitney U tests on the discordant twin pairs and applied Benjamini-Hochberg correction for multiple testing. Following reprocessing of the reads by TCRdb, the data hold one row per CDR3 protein sequence and no DNA is available. TCRdb, not the authors, supplied the V and J calls. Per the sample table, the count is roughly 150,000 distinct CDR3 sequences. The ten largest account for 2.4% of the sample.

Details on this clonotype: What antigen it recognizes has not been identified.

An approximately 2.5 ml peripheral blood sample was drawn into PAXgene tubes per donor and stored at -80°C. Total RNA was isolated from whole blood with the PAXgene blood miRNA kit on an automated QIAcube, without T cell sorting. Deep TCRalpha and TCRbeta repertoire profiling with unique molecular barcoding was performed on peripheral blood of monozygotic twin pairs concordant or discordant for inflammatory bowel disease. Smoking habits were recorded for all twin pairs, with individuals classified as current, former or never smokers. Here is what the overall study found, with its caveats: The analysis was unable to tell different T cell subtypes apart. Because patients received different immunosuppressive treatments, the repertoires may have picked up extra background noise and variability between individuals. Compared with healthy twins, IBD patients had fewer clonotypes in common with other individuals, a difference most pronounced in patients showing signs of disease activity. The results gave no support for a single strong signal or clonotype linked to IBD. Repertoire similarity did not differ between concordant and discordant twins, which could be due to limited statistical power. IBD patients had lower TCRbeta repertoire diversity, measured by the inverse Simpson index, than their healthy co-twins.

From its cysteine to its phenylalanine, the CDR3 spans 15 amino acids. No DNA accompanies this entry. For CDR1 and CDR2, the germline V gene lists SGHRS and YFSETQ. The sequence was collected from a human donor with ulcerative colitis or Crohn's disease, or a healthy co-twin of an affected twin (not recorded which). The chain was built from TRBV5-1 and TRBJ2-7; the D call from TCRdb, TRBD1, cannot be confirmed without DNA. The sequenced material came from blood. This receptor carries the CDR3 CASSSGPGDTYEQYF.